Presented here are 26 T cell receptor beta chains from one specimen sequenced in a study of blood T cell repertoires in COVID-19 (dated by TCRdb to 2019 to 2021). Library creation used the immunoSEQ multiplex PCR assay. The immuneACCESS repertoire file appears here via TCRdb, limited to in-frame rearrangements. These files lack a portion of the clones; in checked studies, under half of the deficit traces to unresolved V genes, and the cause of the others is not known. This sample comprises about 120,000 clones, 85% of them detected only once. About 11% of the sample comes from the top ten. The specimen was peripheral blood. These receptor sequences come from an elderly man with acute or convalescent COVID-19.

The chain uses TRBV7-2 and TRBJ2-3, with 7 bases that match TRBD2. Trimming took 5 bases from V and 6 from J; bases not matched to a gene: 11. This CDR3 has 15 residues. Germline-derived CDR1 and CDR2 are SGHTA and FQGNSA. DNA of the CDR3: TGTGCCAGCAGCCCCCACTCTAGCGGATCGGATACGCAGTATTTT. Encoded protein: CASSPHSSGSDTQYF.

The chain employs TRBV6-5 and TRBJ1-3; D call uncertain. V was clipped by 4 bases and J by 4 bases, with 8 bases between them. The germline V gene has CDR1 MNHEY and CDR2 SVGAGI. The CDR3 consists of 13 residues. The CDR3 loop is CASSLPQGNTIYF. Here the CDR3 DNA reads TGTGCCAGCAGTTTACCCCAGGGAAACACCATATATTTT.

This chain links TRBV5-6 with TRBJ1-2, with D hard to call. Germline V gives CDR1 SGHDT, CDR2 YYEEEE. This CDR3 spans 11 amino acids. V dropped 3 bases and J dropped 7 bases, with 7 bases sitting between them. The CDR3 is CASSSRVGYTF. The CDR3 DNA follows: TGTGCCAGCAGCTCGAGGGTTGGCTACACCTTC.

The chain couples TRBV27 to TRBJ1-1; TRBD1 aligns across 8 bases. The V gene end was trimmed by 0 bases and the J gene end by 0 bases; junction bases not matched to a gene: 6. The length of the CDR3 is 17 residues. CDR1 is MNHEY and CDR2 is SMNVEV in the germline V gene (reference sequence). This CDR3 is CASSLSIRGQMNTEAFF. CDR3 in DNA: TGTGCCAGCAGTTTATCTATCAGGGGGCAGATGAACACTGAAGCTTTCTTT.

In this sample, this clone turned up a few times. The J gene is TRBJ1-4, the V gene TRBV7-3, with unresolved D. CDR1 is SGHTA and CDR2 is FQGTGA in the germline V gene. This CDR3 is built from 15 residues. The ends were cut back, 3 bases at V and 5 bases at J, with 13 bases in the middle. The CDR3 bases are TGTGCCAGCAGCTTGTCCCAGGTTCCAAATGAAAAACTGTTTTTT. This codes for CASSLSQVPNEKLFF.

The chain recombines TRBV7-2 with TRBJ2-2; 7 nucleotides agree with TRBD1. This CDR3 has 15 residues. Germline CDR1 reads SGHTA; CDR2 reads FQGNSA. Trimming took 6 bases from V and 6 from J; bases not matched to a gene: 10. The CDR3 nucleotides are TGTGCCAGCAGTTCTAGACAGGGTAGGTCCGGGGAGCTGTTTTTT. Encoded protein: CASSSRQGRSGELFF.

V is TRBV20-1 and J is TRBJ1-2, with D unclear. Germline CDR1 reads DFQATT; CDR2 reads SNEGSKA (reference sequence). This CDR3 contains 12 residues. V was pared by 3 bases and J by 2 bases, with 7 bases between. The CDR3 here is CSASGQNYGYTF. CDR3 nucleotides: TGCAGTGCTAGTGGGCAGAACTATGGCTACACCTTC.

The J gene is TRBJ2-2, the V gene TRBV7-3; no reliable D call. The CDR3 contains 14 residues. The germline gives CDR1 SGHTA, CDR2 FQGTGA. V was shortened by 0 bases and J by 4 bases, with 6 bases between the two germline ends. The CDR3 region has the DNA TGTGCCAGCAGCTTAACGTCATTCACCGGGGAGCTGTTTTTT. It is translated as CASSLTSFTGELFF. Complete variable domain (other parts from reference TRBV7-3 and TRBJ2-2): GAGVSQTPSNKVTEKGKYVELRCDPISGHTALYWYRQSLGQGPEFLIYFQGTGAADDSGLPNDRFFAVRPEGSVSTLKIQRTERGDSAVYLCASSLTSFTGELFFGEGSRLTVL.

This sequence joins TRBV7-2 and TRBJ1-2; D is possibly TRBD1 (5 bases). The CDR3 consists of 14 residues. The germline V gene has CDR1 SGHTA and CDR2 FQGNSA. The V and J ends lost 2 bases and 3 bases respectively, with 10 bases between them. The CDR3 sequence is CASSLYVGDYGYTF. CDR3 nucleotides: TGTGCCAGCAGCTTATACGTAGGGGACTATGGCTACACCTTC.

J is TRBJ2-7 and V is TRBV6-5; 11 bases are a match to TRBD2. V lost 6 bases, J lost 2 bases, and 3 bases stayed unmatched. Germline CDR1 and CDR2: MNHEY and SVGAGI. This CDR3 spans 14 amino acids. CDR3 bases: TGTGCCAGCAGACTGACTAGCGGGACCTACGAGCAGTACTTC. This sequence encodes CASRLTSGTYEQYF.

The chain uses TRBV27 and TRBJ2-3; a possible D gene is TRBD2 (5 bases). V was trimmed by 3 bases and J by 9 bases, leaving 13 bases between them. The germline CDR1 and CDR2 sequences are MNHEY and SMNVEV (reference sequence). The CDR3 is 13 residues long. DNA for the CDR3: TGTGCCAGCAGTTTCCCCGCGGGCGGAACGCAGTATTTT. Its translation is CASSFPAGGTQYF.

The rearrangement links TRBV3-1 (or the pseudogene TRBV3-2) to TRBJ2-3; D is ambiguous. The CDR3 length is 14 residues. The V end lost 0 bases, the J end lost 5 bases, and 9 bases lay between the germline ends. Germline values: CDR1 LGHDT, CDR2 YNNKEL (reference sequence). CDR3 region: CASSQEVLVDTQYF. The CDR3, as DNA: TGTGCCAGCAGCCAAGAGGTCCTAGTAGATACGCAGTATTTT.

V and J are TRBV12-5 and TRBJ2-1; D ambiguous. V shed 4 bases and J shed 9 bases, with 10 bases lying between them. This CDR3 has 12 residues. Germline V gives CDR1 LGHNT, CDR2 FRNRAP. CDR3 sequence (DNA): TGTGCTAGTGGTTCCCCGTCGGGTGAGCAGTTCTTC. This codes for CASGSPSGEQFF.

The chain uses TRBV30 and TRBJ2-1; a weak D match, TRBD1 (6 bases). Deletions cut 8 bases from V and 7 bases from J, with 15 bases between. The CDR3 has 12 amino acids. The germline gives CDR1 GTSNPN, CDR2 SVGIG (reference sequence). Here the CDR3 DNA reads TGTGCCGGGACCAGACAGGCGAATGAGCAGTTCTTC. It is translated as CAGTRQANEQFF.

This clone was detected only a few times. CDR3 residues: CSASLLTGDTGELFF. The CDR3 nucleotides read TGCAGCGCCAGCCTGTTGACAGGGGACACCGGGGAGCTGTTTTTT. The V gene is TRBV29-1, the J gene TRBJ2-2, with 8 bases lining up with TRBD1. CDR1 and CDR2 (germline): SQVTM, ANQGSEA. This CDR3 contains 15 residues. Unmatched junction bases numbered 10, after V lost 7 bases and J lost 3 bases.

This clone was observed once. The rearrangement joins TRBV2 to TRBJ2-1; 10 nucleotides agree with TRBD1. Per the germline V gene, CDR1 is SNHLY and CDR2 is FYNNEI. The CDR3 totals 18 residues. Trimming at V came to 2 bases and at J to 2 bases, leaving 9 bases not matched to a gene. The CDR3 is CASSESGAGTGAYNEQFF. CDR3 nucleotides: TGTGCCAGCAGTGAATCTGGTGCTGGGACAGGGGCCTACAATGAGCAGTTCTTC. The entire variable domain, with the rest obtained from reference TRBV2 and TRBJ2-1, is as follows: EPEVTQTPSHQVTQMGQEVILRCVPISNHLYFYWYRQILGQKVEFLVSFYNNEISEKSEIFDDQFSVERPDGSNFTLKIRSTKLEDSAMYFCASSESGAGTGAYNEQFFGPGTRLTVL.

The chain is built from TRBV6-5 and TRBJ1-4; 9 bases are shared with TRBD1. J was trimmed by 8 bases and V by 5 bases; bases with no gene match: 6. CDR1 is MNHEY, CDR2 SVGAGI, per germline. CDR3 length equals 14 residues. CDR3 coding DNA: TGTGCCAGCAGTCGGGGACAGGGTGAGGAAAAACTGTTTTTT. This sequence encodes CASSRGQGEEKLFF.

The rearrangement joins TRBV5-1 to TRBJ2-3; 9 bases are shared with TRBD2. The CDR3 is 16 amino acids. The junction had 4 bases not matched to a gene; V was cut back by 1 base and J by 1 base. The germline V gene has CDR1 SGHRS and CDR2 YFSETQ. The CDR3, as DNA: TGCGCCAGCAGCTTGCCTAAGCGGGGGGGCACAGATACGCAGTATTTT. Translating gives CASSLPKRGGTDTQYF.

This clone was counted only a few times. The chain recombines TRBV6-6 with TRBJ1-1; 8 nucleotides match TRBD1. Germline V gives CDR1 MNHNY, CDR2 SVGAGI (reference sequence). The CDR3 runs 14 residues. Germline trimming cut 7 bases from V and 4 bases from J; bases unmatched to any gene: 8. CDR3 region: CASMAGGSVTEAFF. The CDR3 DNA follows: TGTGCCAGCATGGCAGGGGGCTCGGTCACTGAAGCTTTCTTT.

V usage is TRBV5-1 and J usage is TRBJ2-2; TRBD1 matches 10 bases. Germline values: CDR1 SGHRS, CDR2 YFSETQ. The CDR3 covers 16 residues. Unmatched junction bases numbered 6, after V lost 3 bases and J lost 4 bases. This chain's CDR3 is CASSWTGGRITGELFF. The CDR3 DNA reads as TGCGCCAGCAGCTGGACAGGGGGTCGGATCACCGGGGAGCTGTTTTTT.

This chain joins TRBV3-1 (or the pseudogene TRBV3-2) and TRBJ2-6; TRBD1 matches 9 bases. Trimming at V came to 0 bases and at J to 0 bases, leaving 3 bases not matched to a gene. The CDR3 is 18 amino acids. Germline V gives CDR1 LGHDT, CDR2 YNNKEL (reference sequence). The DNA of the CDR3 is TGTGCCAGCAGCCAAGACGGACAGGGGAACTCTGGGGCCAACGTCCTGACTTTC. This translates into CASSQDGQGNSGANVLTF.

V and J are TRBV6-5 and TRBJ1-2; possible D gene TRBD1, 6 bases. CDR1 is MNHEY and CDR2 is SVGAGI in the germline V gene. There are 15 residues in the CDR3. Trimming took off 7 bases at V and 4 bases at J, with 19 bases between the two ends. Written as DNA, the CDR3 is TGTGCCAGCACCCCAACCGGGGAAGGGGGCTATGGCTACACCTTC. Residues: CASTPTGEGGYGYTF.

This clone has a single count. The rearrangement links TRBV12-3 or TRBV12-4 to TRBJ1-3; D call uncertain. With 2 bases removed from V and 4 bases from J, the gap between germline ends came to 6 bases. This CDR3 comprises 13 residues. This CDR3 reads CASSLIQGNTIYF. The CDR3 DNA sequence: TGTGCCAGCAGTTTAATCCAGGGAAACACCATATATTTT.

This chain uses TRBV5-1 with TRBJ2-7; maybe TRBD2 (6 bases). CDR1 SGHRS and CDR2 YFSETQ come from the germline V gene. CDR3 size: 14 residues. The V gene lost 2 bases and the J gene lost 2 bases, with 11 bases spanning the gap. The CDR3 bases are TGCGCCAGCAGCTTAGGAGGGGATACCTACGAGCAGTACTTC. Protein product: CASSLGGDTYEQYF.

This clone has at least ten counts. This chain uses TRBV7-8 with TRBJ1-2; unclear D gene. The CDR3 is 16 residues long. CDR1 and CDR2 from the germline V gene are SGHVS and FQNEAQ. Trimming shortened V by 1 base and J by 4 bases, and 16 bases separated the two germline ends. The CDR3 region has the DNA TGTGCCAGCAGCTTAGATGACGGCCCAACTACCTATGGCTACACCTTC. It encodes CASSLDDGPTTYGYTF. Drawing the rest from reference TRBV7-8 and TRBJ1-2, the complete variable domain is GAGVSQSPRYKVAKRGQDVALRCDPISGHVSLFWYQQALGQGPEFLTYFQNEAQLDKSGLPSDRFFAERPEGSVSTLKIQRTQQEDSAVYLCASSLDDGPTTYGYTFGSGTRLTVV.

The chain employs TRBV19 and TRBJ1-6; TRBD1 matches 11 bases. Germline V gene sequence: CDR1 LNHDA, CDR2 SQIVND (reference sequence). The CDR3 spans 16 residues. V shed 3 bases and J 7 bases; nucleotides not matched to a gene: 5. CDR3 in DNA: TGTGCCAGTAGTATGGGACAGGGGGGGACGAATTCACCCCTCCACTTT. It encodes CASSMGQGGTNSPLHF.